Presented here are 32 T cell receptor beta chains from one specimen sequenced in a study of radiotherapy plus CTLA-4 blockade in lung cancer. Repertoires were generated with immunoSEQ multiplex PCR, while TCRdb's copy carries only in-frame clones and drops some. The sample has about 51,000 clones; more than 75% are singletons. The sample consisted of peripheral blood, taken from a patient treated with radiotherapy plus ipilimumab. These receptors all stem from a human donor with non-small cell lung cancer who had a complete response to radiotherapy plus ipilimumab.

CDR3 sequence reads: CATSRAGGVKETQYF. CDR3 bases: TGTGCCACCAGCAGAGCCGGAGGGGTAAAAGAGACCCAGTACTTC. The chain uses TRBV15 and TRBJ2-5, with D possibly being TRBD2 (6 bases). The CDR3 spans 15 residues. V lost 1 base, J lost 3 bases, and 12 bases lay in between. CDR1 is LNHNV and CDR2 is YYDKDF in the germline V gene (reference sequence).

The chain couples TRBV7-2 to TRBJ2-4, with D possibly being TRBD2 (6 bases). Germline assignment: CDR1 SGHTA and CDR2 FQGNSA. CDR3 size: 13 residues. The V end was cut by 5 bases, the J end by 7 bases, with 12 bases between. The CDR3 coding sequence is TGTGCCAGCAGCGCGGAAGGAGGGAACATTCAGTACTTC. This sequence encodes CASSAEGGNIQYF.

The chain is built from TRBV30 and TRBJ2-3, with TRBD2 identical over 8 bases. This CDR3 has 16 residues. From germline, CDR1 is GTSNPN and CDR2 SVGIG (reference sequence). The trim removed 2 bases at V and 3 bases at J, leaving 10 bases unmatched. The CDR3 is CAWSRVGRGVTDTQYF. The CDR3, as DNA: TGTGCCTGGAGTCGGGTGGGGCGGGGGGTTACAGATACGCAGTATTTT.

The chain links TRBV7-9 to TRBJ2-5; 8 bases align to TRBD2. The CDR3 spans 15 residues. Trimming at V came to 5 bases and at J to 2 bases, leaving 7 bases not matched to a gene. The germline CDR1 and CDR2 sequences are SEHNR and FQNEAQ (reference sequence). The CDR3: CASSHSGIRQETQYF. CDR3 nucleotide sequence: TGTGCCAGCAGCCATAGCGGGATTAGACAAGAGACCCAGTACTTC.

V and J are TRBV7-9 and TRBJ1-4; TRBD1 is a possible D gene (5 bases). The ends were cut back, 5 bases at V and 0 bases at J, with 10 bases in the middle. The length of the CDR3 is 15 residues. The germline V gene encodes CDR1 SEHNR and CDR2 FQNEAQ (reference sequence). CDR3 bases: TGTGCCAGCAGCCCAGCGGGGGCAACTAATGAAAAACTGTTTTTT. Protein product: CASSPAGATNEKLFF.

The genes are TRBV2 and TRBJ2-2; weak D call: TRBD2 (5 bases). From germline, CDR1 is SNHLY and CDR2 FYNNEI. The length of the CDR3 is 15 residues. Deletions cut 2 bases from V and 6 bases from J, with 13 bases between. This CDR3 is CASSETVGGAGELFF. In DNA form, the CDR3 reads TGTGCCAGCAGTGAAACGGTCGGAGGAGCCGGGGAGCTGTTTTTT.

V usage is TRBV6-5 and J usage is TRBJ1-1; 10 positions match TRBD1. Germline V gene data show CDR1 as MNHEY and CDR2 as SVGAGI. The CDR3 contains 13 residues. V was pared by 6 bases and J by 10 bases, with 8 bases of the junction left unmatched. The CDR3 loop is CASREGQGIGAFF. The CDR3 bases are TGTGCCAGCAGAGAGGGACAGGGGATCGGAGCTTTCTTT.

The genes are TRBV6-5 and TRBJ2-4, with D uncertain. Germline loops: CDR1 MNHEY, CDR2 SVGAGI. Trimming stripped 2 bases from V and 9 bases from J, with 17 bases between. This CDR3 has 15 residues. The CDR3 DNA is TGTGCCAGCAGTTACACCCTGGGTGTCTCGGGCATTCAGTACTTC. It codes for CASSYTLGVSGIQYF.

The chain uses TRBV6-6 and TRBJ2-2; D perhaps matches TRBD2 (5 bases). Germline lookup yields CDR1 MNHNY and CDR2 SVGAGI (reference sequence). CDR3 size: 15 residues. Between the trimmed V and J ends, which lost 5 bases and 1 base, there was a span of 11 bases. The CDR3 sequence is CASSPREGNTGELFF. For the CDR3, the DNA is TGTGCCAGCAGTCCCCGCGAGGGGAACACCGGGGAGCTGTTTTTT.

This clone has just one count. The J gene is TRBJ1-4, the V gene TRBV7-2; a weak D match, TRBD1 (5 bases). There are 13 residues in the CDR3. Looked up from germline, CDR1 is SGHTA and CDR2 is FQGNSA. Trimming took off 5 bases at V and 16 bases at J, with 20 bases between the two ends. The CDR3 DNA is TGTGCCAGCAGCGCGGGAACTGGACAACGGGGGTTTTTT. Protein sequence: CASSAGTGQRGFF.

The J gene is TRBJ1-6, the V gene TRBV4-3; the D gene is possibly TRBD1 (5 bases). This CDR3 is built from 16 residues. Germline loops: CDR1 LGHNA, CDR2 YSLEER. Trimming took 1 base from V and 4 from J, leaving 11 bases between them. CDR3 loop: CASSQGGRVYNSPLHF. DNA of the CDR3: TGCGCCAGCAGCCAAGGAGGCAGGGTGTATAATTCACCCCTCCACTTT.

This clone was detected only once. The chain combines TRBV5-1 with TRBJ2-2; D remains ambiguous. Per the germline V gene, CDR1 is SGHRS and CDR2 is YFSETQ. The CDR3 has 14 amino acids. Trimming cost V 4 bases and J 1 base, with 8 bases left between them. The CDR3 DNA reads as TGCGCCAGCAGCACAGAGTTGAACACCGGGGAGCTGTTTTTT. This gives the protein CASSTELNTGELFF.

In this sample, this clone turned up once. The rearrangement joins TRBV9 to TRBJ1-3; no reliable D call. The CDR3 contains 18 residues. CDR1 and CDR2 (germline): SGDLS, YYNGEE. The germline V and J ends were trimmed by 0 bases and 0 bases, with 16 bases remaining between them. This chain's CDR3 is CASSVGWGGRRSGNTIYF. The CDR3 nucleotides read TGTGCCAGCAGCGTAGGGTGGGGAGGCAGACGCTCTGGAAACACCATATATTTT.

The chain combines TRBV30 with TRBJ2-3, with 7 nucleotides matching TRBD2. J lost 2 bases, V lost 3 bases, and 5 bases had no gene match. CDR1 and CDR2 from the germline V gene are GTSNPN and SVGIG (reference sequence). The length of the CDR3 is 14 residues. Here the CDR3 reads CAWRQGTTTDTQYF. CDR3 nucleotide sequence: TGTGCCTGGAGACAAGGGACTACCACAGATACGCAGTATTTT.

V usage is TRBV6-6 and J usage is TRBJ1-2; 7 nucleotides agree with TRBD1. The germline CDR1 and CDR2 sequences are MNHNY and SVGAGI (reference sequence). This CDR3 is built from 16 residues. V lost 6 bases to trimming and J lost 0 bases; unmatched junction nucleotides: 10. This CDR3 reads CASRRQGVAPNYGYTF. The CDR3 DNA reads TGTGCCAGCAGGAGACAGGGAGTGGCCCCTAACTATGGCTACACCTTC.

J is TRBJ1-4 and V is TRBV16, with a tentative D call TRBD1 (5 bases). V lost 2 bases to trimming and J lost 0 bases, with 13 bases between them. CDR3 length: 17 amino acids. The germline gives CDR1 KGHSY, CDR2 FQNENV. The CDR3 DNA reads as TGTGCCAGCAGCCAAGGGGGGTACTTGGCAACTAATGAAAAACTGTTTTTT. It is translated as CASSQGGYLATNEKLFF.

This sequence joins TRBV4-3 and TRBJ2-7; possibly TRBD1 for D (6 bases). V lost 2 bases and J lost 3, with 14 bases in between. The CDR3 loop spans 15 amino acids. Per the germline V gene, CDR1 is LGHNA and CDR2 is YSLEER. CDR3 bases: TGCGCCAGCAGCCAAACCCGGGACACCTTCTACGAGCAGTACTTC. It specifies CASSQTRDTFYEQYF.

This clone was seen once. CDR3 bases: TGTGCCAGCAGTTTTAACAATGAGCAGTTCTTC. It yields the protein CASSFNNEQFF. This rearrangement joins TRBV6-5 to TRBJ2-1; D gene unclear. Germline V gene lookup returns CDR1 MNHEY and CDR2 SVGAGI. The CDR3 extends over 11 amino acids. Trimming removed 4 bases at V and 5 bases at J, with 3 bases between.

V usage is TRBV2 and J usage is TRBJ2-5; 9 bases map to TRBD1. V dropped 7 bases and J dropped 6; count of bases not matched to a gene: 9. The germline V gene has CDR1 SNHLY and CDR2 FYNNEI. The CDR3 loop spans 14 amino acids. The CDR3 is CASTGQGIFKTQYF. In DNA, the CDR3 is TGTGCCAGCACGGGACAGGGCATTTTTAAGACCCAGTACTTC.

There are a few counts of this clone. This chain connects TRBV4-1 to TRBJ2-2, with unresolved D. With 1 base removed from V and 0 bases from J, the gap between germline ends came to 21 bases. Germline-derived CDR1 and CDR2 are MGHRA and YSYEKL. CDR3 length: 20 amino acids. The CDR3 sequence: CASSQGLMRRASANTGELFF. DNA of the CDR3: TGCGCCAGCAGCCAAGGGCTTATGCGGCGTGCGTCCGCGAACACCGGGGAGCTGTTTTTT.

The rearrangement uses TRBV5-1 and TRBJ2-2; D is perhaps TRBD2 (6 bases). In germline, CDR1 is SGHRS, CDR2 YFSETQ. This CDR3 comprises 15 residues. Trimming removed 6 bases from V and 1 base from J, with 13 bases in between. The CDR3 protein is CASTQAGKNTGELFF. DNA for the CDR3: TGCGCCAGCACCCAGGCGGGAAAGAACACCGGGGAGCTGTTTTTT.

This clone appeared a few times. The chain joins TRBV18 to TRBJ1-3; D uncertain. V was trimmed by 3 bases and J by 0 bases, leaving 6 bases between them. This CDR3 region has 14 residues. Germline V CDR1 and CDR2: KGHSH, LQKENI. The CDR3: CASSPSGSGNTIYF. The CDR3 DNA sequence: TGTGCCAGCTCACCGTCGGGCTCTGGAAACACCATATATTTT.

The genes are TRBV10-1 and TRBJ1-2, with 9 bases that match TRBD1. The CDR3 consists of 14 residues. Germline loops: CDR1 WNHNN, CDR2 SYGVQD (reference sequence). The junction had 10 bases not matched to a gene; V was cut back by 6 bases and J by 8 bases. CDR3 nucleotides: TGCGCCAGCAGAGACCGGGACAGGGTAGGAGGCTACACCTTC. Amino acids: CASRDRDRVGGYTF.

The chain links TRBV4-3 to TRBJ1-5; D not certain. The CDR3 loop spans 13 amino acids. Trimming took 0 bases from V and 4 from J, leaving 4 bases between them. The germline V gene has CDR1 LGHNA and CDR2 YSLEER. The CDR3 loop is CASSQEENQPQHF. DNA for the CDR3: TGCGCCAGCAGCCAAGAGGAGAATCAGCCCCAGCATTTT.

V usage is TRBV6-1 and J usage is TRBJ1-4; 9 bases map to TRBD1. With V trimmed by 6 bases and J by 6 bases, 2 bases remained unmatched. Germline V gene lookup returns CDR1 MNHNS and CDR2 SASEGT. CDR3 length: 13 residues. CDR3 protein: CASRTGGDEKLFF. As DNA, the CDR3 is TGTGCCAGCAGGACAGGGGGGGATGAAAAACTGTTTTTT.

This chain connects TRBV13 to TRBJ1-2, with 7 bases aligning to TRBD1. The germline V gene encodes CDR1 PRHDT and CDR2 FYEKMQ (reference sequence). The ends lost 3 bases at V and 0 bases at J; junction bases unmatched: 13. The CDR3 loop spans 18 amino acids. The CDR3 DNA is TGTGCCAGCAGCTTCCTTGACAGGGCGCCCCCAGCTAACTATGGCTACACCTTC. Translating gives CASSFLDRAPPANYGYTF.

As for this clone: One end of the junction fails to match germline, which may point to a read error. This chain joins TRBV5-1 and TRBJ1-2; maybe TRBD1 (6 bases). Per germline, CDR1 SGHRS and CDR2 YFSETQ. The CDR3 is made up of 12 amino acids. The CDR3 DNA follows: TGCGCCAGCAGGTTGGACAGCTATGGCTACACCTTC. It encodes CASRLDSYGYTF.

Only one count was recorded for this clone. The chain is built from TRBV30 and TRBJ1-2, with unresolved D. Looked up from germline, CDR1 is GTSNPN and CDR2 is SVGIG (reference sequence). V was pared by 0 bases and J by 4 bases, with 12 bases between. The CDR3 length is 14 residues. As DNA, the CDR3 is TGTGCCTGGAGTGTGGGCTTCAACGGCTATGGCTACACCTTC. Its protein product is CAWSVGFNGYGYTF.

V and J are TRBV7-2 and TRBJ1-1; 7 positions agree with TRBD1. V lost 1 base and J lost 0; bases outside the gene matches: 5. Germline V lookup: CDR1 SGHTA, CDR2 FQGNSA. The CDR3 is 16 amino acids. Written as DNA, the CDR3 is TGTGCCAGCAGCTTAGGAATGGGACAGTTGAACACTGAAGCTTTCTTT. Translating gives CASSLGMGQLNTEAFF. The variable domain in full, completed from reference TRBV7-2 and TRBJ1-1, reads GAGVSQSPSNKVTEKGKDVELRCDPISGHTALYWYRQSLGQGLEFLIYFQGNSAPDKSGLPSDRFSAERTGGSVSTLTIQRTQQEDSAVYLCASSLGMGQLNTEAFFGQGTRLTVV.

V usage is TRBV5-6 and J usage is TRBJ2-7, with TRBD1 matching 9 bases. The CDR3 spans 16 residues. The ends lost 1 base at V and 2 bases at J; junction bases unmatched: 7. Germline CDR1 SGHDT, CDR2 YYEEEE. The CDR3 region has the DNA TGTGCCAGCAGCTTGAGGACAGGGGTGAAAGCCTACGAGCAGTACTTC. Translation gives CASSLRTGVKAYEQYF.

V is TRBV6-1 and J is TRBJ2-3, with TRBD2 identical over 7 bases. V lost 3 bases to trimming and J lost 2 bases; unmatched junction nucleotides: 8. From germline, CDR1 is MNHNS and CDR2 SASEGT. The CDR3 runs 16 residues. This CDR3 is CASSEGGTITTDTQYF. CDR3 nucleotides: TGTGCCAGCAGTGAGGGAGGGACGATCACCACAGATACGCAGTATTTT.

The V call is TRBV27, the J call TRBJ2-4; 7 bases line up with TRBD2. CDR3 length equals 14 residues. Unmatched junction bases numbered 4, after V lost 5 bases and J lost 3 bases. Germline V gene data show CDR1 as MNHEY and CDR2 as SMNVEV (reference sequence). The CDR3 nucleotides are TGTGCCAGCAGTAGGGAGGGTCTCAAAAACATTCAGTACTTC. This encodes CASSREGLKNIQYF.